These 14 T cell receptor beta chains originate from one sample sequenced in a study of a mutant IDH1 vaccine in newly diagnosed glioma. For these receptors, no antigen is known. As for time point: week 11, during vaccination. Every vaccination contained 300 ug of the mutant IDH1 20-mer peptide and was paired with topical imiquimod. Only in-frame clones appear in the TCRdb table, and some are missing; sequencing was by immunoSEQ multiplex PCR. The data contain roughly 130,000 clones, about four fifths of them singletons. The specimen was PBMCs, collected from a glioma patient whose treatment included an IDH1 peptide vaccine. All receptors come from a man aged 35-49 years with glioma.

This sequence joins TRBV7-2 and TRBJ1-2; TRBD1 is a possible D gene (5 bases). Deletions cut 4 bases from V and 8 bases from J, with 11 bases between. Germline V gives CDR1 SGHTA, CDR2 FQGNSA. CDR3 length equals 12 residues. The CDR3 coding sequence is TGTGCCAGCAGCTCCCCGGGGGAGGGCTACACCTTC. It translates to CASSSPGEGYTF.

This clone appeared once. This chain links TRBV7-9 with TRBJ2-2, with D uncertain. The V gene's germline CDR1 is SEHNR and CDR2 FQNEAQ (reference sequence). There are 14 residues in the CDR3. Trimming left V 1 base short and J 3 bases short, with 6 bases between. The CDR3 DNA sequence: TGTGCCAGCAGCTTAGAGACATACACCGGGGAGCTGTTTTTT. Protein product: CASSLETYTGELFF.

The chain is built from TRBV5-1 and TRBJ1-4; no reliable D call. Trimming pared 0 bases from V and 5 bases from J, leaving 11 bases between. This CDR3 contains 15 residues. The germline gives CDR1 SGHRS, CDR2 YFSETQ. In nucleotides, the CDR3 is TGCGCCAGCAGCTTGGAAAGGGTCGGGAATGAAAAACTGTTTTTT. This gives the protein CASSLERVGNEKLFF.

The gene calls are TRBV28 and TRBJ1-2, with 7 bases matching TRBD1. This CDR3 contains 14 residues. Germline trimming cut 3 bases from V and 5 bases from J; bases unmatched to any gene: 6. The germline gives CDR1 MDHEN, CDR2 SYDVKM. CDR3 amino acids: CASSFAMTGYGYTF. CDR3 nucleotide sequence: TGTGCCAGCAGTTTCGCAATGACAGGGTATGGCTACACCTTC.

This clone was observed a few times. CDR3 DNA: TGTGCCAGCAGCTCCCAGGGACAGGGGACCCAGCATTTT. Translated, it gives CASSSQGQGTQHF. The V call is TRBV7-8, the J call TRBJ1-5, with 10 bases identical to TRBD1. V gave up 4 bases and J gave up 11 bases; unmatched junction bases: 5. CDR1 and CDR2 from the germline V gene are SGHVS and FQNEAQ. The CDR3 consists of 13 residues.

The V gene is TRBV7-8, the J gene TRBJ2-2; D uncertain. The CDR3 spans 14 residues. V was shortened by 1 base and J by 1 base, with 4 bases between the two germline ends. Germline values: CDR1 SGHVS, CDR2 FQNEAQ. The CDR3, as DNA: TGTGCCAGCAGCTTAGTACAGAACACCGGGGAGCTGTTTTTT. Translating it yields CASSLVQNTGELFF.

This rearrangement joins TRBV9 to TRBJ1-2; no clear D gene. CDR1 and CDR2 (germline): SGDLS, YYNGEE. Between the trimmed V and J ends, which lost 0 bases and 5 bases, there was a span of 20 bases. The CDR3 is 17 residues long. As DNA, the CDR3 is TGTGCCAGCAGCGTAGTAAAGGGAGGGTCCATGTGGTATGGCTACACCTTC. Protein sequence: CASSVVKGGSMWYGYTF.

The V call is TRBV13, the J call TRBJ2-5; either TRBD1 or TRBD2 may fit D (5 bases each). V was trimmed by 5 bases and J by 5 bases, leaving 21 bases between them. Germline V CDR1 and CDR2: PRHDT, FYEKMQ (reference sequence). The length of the CDR3 is 16 residues. In DNA form, the CDR3 reads TGTGCCAGCAGCGCCCCACGGGATGGGGGACCGGAGACCCAGTACTTC. Encoded protein: CASSAPRDGGPETQYF.

The chain has TRBV28 and TRBJ2-7; D may match TRBD1 or TRBD2 (6 bases each). The CDR3 has 16 amino acids. V was trimmed by 1 base and J by 2 bases, leaving 15 bases between them. Germline lookup yields CDR1 MDHEN and CDR2 SYDVKM. The CDR3 sequence: CASSLLSIRGPYEQYF. The CDR3 nucleotides are TGTGCCAGCAGTTTATTGTCCATCCGGGGGCCCTACGAGCAGTACTTC.

The chain links TRBV4-3 to TRBJ1-2, with D uncertain. The germline V and J ends were trimmed by 4 bases and 0 bases, with 15 bases remaining between them. The CDR3 extends over 16 amino acids. Looked up from germline, CDR1 is LGHNA and CDR2 is YSLEER. The CDR3 protein is CASSLSVAVSNYGYTF. CDR3 coding DNA: TGCGCCAGCAGCCTATCGGTGGCGGTATCTAACTATGGCTACACCTTC.

The chain uses TRBV7-2 and TRBJ2-7, with 7 bases matching TRBD1. With 5 bases clipped from V and 9 bases from J, the junction kept 13 bases outside the gene matches. The CDR3 totals 14 residues. Germline values: CDR1 SGHTA, CDR2 FQGNSA. The CDR3 is CASSPTDRAAGQYF. The DNA of the CDR3 is TGTGCCAGCAGCCCCACCGACAGGGCCGCGGGGCAGTACTTC.

The chain couples TRBV4-3 to TRBJ2-7; D remains unclear. The CDR3 is 17 amino acids. Trimming left V 1 base short and J 2 bases short, with 18 bases between. Germline V CDR1 and CDR2: LGHNA, YSLEER. In nucleotides, the CDR3 is TGCGCCAGCAGCCAAGTCATCGGCGGTTCCTCCGCCTACGAGCAGTACTTC. It encodes CASSQVIGGSSAYEQYF.

This clone was observed a few times. Other DNA sequences of this sample code for an identical CDR3. The chain employs TRBV6-5 and TRBJ2-5; D possibly corresponds to TRBD1 (5 bases). This CDR3 spans 15 amino acids. Per germline, CDR1 MNHEY and CDR2 SVGAGI. Trimming took 2 bases from V and 1 from J, leaving 11 bases between them. The CDR3 DNA follows: TGTGCCAGCAGTTACGGGGCAGGTATCCAAGAGACCCAGTACTTC. It is translated as CASSYGAGIQETQYF.

CDR3 amino acids: CASSWGGSGTEAFF. DNA of the CDR3: TGTGCCAGCAGCTGGGGGGGATCCGGCACTGAAGCTTTCTTT. The rearrangement uses TRBV6-1 and TRBJ1-1, with a tentative D call TRBD1 (5 bases). This CDR3 has 14 residues. The V gene lost 6 bases and the J gene lost 4 bases, with 15 bases spanning the gap. From germline, CDR1 is MNHNS and CDR2 SASEGT.